Presented here are 18 T cell receptor beta chains from one specimen sequenced in a study of blood T cells in healthy people across ages. A second PCR of roughly 7 to 11 cycles used a sample-barcoded 5' primer and a J-beta primer mix. TCRdb itself ran the 5' RACE reads through MiXCR, one entry per CDR3 protein. This table has fewer than 1.5 million distinct CDR3 sequences, 42% appearing once. Sequenced input: blood. The receptor set was obtained from a woman aged 18-30 years in good health.

This chain joins TRBV6-2 or TRBV6-3 and TRBJ2-5; D is ambiguous. Germline V gene sequence: CDR1 MNHEY, CDR2 SVGEGT. This CDR3 is built from 14 residues. V lost 10 bases and J 4 bases, leaving 19 bases between the germline ends. CDR3 coding DNA: TGTGCCATCCACGGGCCAGCGTCGGGAGAGACCCAGTACTTC. Translation: CAIHGPASGETQYF.

The chain has TRBV3-1 and TRBJ2-6; D is ambiguous. Per the germline V gene, CDR1 is LGHDT and CDR2 is YNNKEL (reference sequence). The CDR3 runs 12 residues. V dropped 4 bases and J dropped 8 bases, with 6 bases sitting between them. CDR3: CASSPGPNVLTF. The CDR3 nucleotides read TGTGCCAGCAGCCCCGGGCCCAACGTCCTGACTTTC.

The sample holds a few counts of this clonotype. CDR3: CATDQAQTGSILTAFF. CDR3 coding DNA: TGTGCCACCGACCAAGCGCAGACAGGGTCGATATTAACGGCTTTCTTT. The V and J genes are TRBV10-3 and TRBJ1-1, with 7 bases identical to TRBD1. The CDR3 is made up of 16 amino acids. With V trimmed by 10 bases and J by 11 bases, 25 bases remained unmatched. Germline V gene sequence: CDR1 ENHRY, CDR2 SYGVKD.

V is TRBV7-2 and J is TRBJ1-2, with D possibly TRBD1 on 6 matching bases. Looked up from germline, CDR1 is SGHTA and CDR2 is FQGNSA. Trimming cost V 1 base and J 2 bases, with 20 bases left between them. The CDR3 is made up of 18 amino acids. CDR3 bases: TGTGCCAGCAGCTTAGATTTGTGGGGGGCAGCCGGAAACTATGGCTACACCTTC. Its protein product is CASSLDLWGAAGNYGYTF.

V usage is TRBV29-1 and J usage is TRBJ2-3; maybe TRBD2 (7 bases). Trimming took 8 bases from V and 0 from J, leaving 18 bases between them. The CDR3 runs 15 residues. Germline assignment: CDR1 SQVTM and CDR2 ANQGSEA. CDR3 loop: CSLEGGEISTDTQYF. The CDR3 DNA sequence: TGCAGCCTAGAGGGGGGGGAGATAAGCACAGATACGCAGTATTTT.

This chain joins TRBV5-1 and TRBJ1-5; D unresolved. The V gene's germline CDR1 is SGHRS and CDR2 YFSETQ. The CDR3 length is 16 residues. Trimming left V 1 base short and J 0 bases short, with 11 bases between. The CDR3 DNA reads TGCGCCAGCAGCTTGCCGAGGACGGTTAGCAATCAGCCCCAGCATTTT. Encoded protein: CASSLPRTVSNQPQHF.

This chain connects TRBV12-3 or TRBV12-4 to TRBJ2-7, with D perhaps assigned TRBD1 or TRBD2 (5 bases each). The assigned J gene may be wrong: the sequence end matches TRBJ2-5 better. CDR3 size: 17 residues. CDR3 region: CASSSSGFGTTSGTQYF. The DNA for the CDR3 is TGTGCCAGCAGTTCTTCTGGGTTTGGGACCACCTCGGGGACCCAGTACTTC.

The J gene is TRBJ1-6, the V gene TRBV12-3 or TRBV12-4, with TRBD1 as a possible D gene (5 bases). The CDR3 extends over 14 amino acids. Deletions cut 7 bases from V and 7 bases from J, with 14 bases between. The CDR3 here is CASTLWGGNSPLHF. The DNA for the CDR3 is TGTGCCAGCACCCTTTGGGGGGGGAATTCACCCCTCCACTTT.

This clonotype was seen more than once but under ten times. The CDR3 nucleotides read TGTGCCAGCAGAGAGCTCGGGGTTTCCTCACCCCTCCACTTT. It encodes CASRELGVSSPLHF. The chain recombines TRBV25-1 with TRBJ1-6; D not certain. The germline V and J ends were trimmed by 6 bases and 10 bases, with 16 bases remaining between them. This CDR3 region has 14 residues. Germline CDR1 and CDR2: MGHDK and SYGVNS. Using reference TRBV25-1 and TRBJ1-6 for the parts outside the CDR3, the full variable domain is EADIYQTPRYLVIGTGKKITLECSQTMGHDKMYWYQQDPGMELHLIHYSYGVNSTEKGDLSSESTVSRIRTEHFPLTLESARPSHTSQYLCASRELGVSSPLHFGNGTRLTVT.

This clonotype was counted ten times or more. The rearrangement uses TRBV15 and TRBJ2-7; no firm D call. This CDR3 region has 11 residues. Germline V gene data show CDR1 as LNHNV and CDR2 as YYDKDF (reference sequence). V was trimmed by 3 bases and J by 0 bases, leaving 0 bases between them. In DNA, the CDR3 is TGTGCCACCAGCAGCTCCTACGAGCAGTACTTC. This gives the protein CATSSSYEQYF. Variable domain in full (rest from reference TRBV15 and TRBJ2-7): DAMVIQNPRYQVTQFGKPVTLSCSQTLNHNVMYWYQQKSSQAPKLLFHYYDKDFNNEADTPDNFQSRRPNTSFCFLDIRSPGLGDTAMYLCATSSSYEQYFGPGTRLTVT.

A few counts support this clonotype. The chain joins TRBV7-9 to TRBJ2-7, with 10 bases matching TRBD1. The length of the CDR3 is 15 residues. The germline gives CDR1 SEHNR, CDR2 FQNEAQ (reference sequence). V lost 4 bases, J lost 2 bases, and 5 bases stayed unmatched. CDR3 in amino acids: CASSSTGGGTYEQYF. DNA of the CDR3: TGTGCCAGCAGCTCGACAGGGGGCGGCACCTACGAGCAGTACTTC.

This clonotype was detected ten times or more. The rearrangement uses TRBV12-3 or TRBV12-4 and TRBJ2-7, with TRBD2 as a possible D gene (5 bases). This CDR3 has 14 residues. V gave up 8 bases and J gave up 2 bases, with 16 bases separating them. The CDR3 DNA follows: TGTGCCAGCGGCCGAGGGCACAGCGCCTACGAGCAGTACTTC. Its protein is CASGRGHSAYEQYF.

The chain combines TRBV7-3 with TRBJ2-1; TRBD2 matches at 12 bases. J was trimmed by 0 bases and V by 1 base; bases with no gene match: 4. This CDR3 is built from 18 residues. Germline V gene data show CDR1 as SGHTA and CDR2 as FQGTGA. The CDR3: CASSLKTSGGPSYNEQFF. CDR3 nucleotide sequence: TGTGCCAGCAGCTTAAAGACTAGCGGGGGCCCCTCCTACAATGAGCAGTTCTTC.

The chain combines TRBV5-1 with TRBJ2-1; 8 bases fit TRBD2. The CDR3 is 15 amino acids. The V gene end was trimmed by 0 bases and the J gene end by 4 bases; junction bases not matched to a gene: 3. Germline loops: CDR1 SGHRS, CDR2 YFSETQ. CDR3 residues: CASSLVTSEYNEQFF. CDR3 nucleotide sequence: TGCGCCAGCAGCTTGGTGACTAGCGAATACAATGAGCAGTTCTTC.

V gene TRBV12-3 or TRBV12-4 combines with J gene TRBJ2-1, with D unclear. The length of the CDR3 is 13 residues. The V end was cut by 2 bases, the J end by 6 bases, with 8 bases between. Here the CDR3 reads CASSLRLLNEQFF. CDR3 coding DNA: TGTGCCAGCAGTTTAAGACTCCTCAATGAGCAGTTCTTC.

This chain connects TRBV20-1 to TRBJ2-5; weak D call: TRBD2 (6 bases). Deletions cut 1 base from V and 0 bases from J, with 12 bases between. CDR1 DFQATT and CDR2 SNEGSKA come from the germline V gene (reference sequence). This CDR3 region has 15 residues. The CDR3 DNA reads TGCAGTGCTAGAGTCGTAGCGGACAACCAAGAGACCCAGTACTTC. The encoded protein is CSARVVADNQETQYF.

Points on this clonotype: Sequence at one end of the junction differs from germline and may be a read error. V is TRBV12-3 or TRBV12-4 and J is TRBJ2-3; tentatively, D is TRBD2 (5 bases). The CDR3 has 13 amino acids. CDR3 sequence (DNA): TGTGCCAGCAGAGACTACTATCCAGATATGCAGTATTTT. It codes for CASRDYYPDMQYF.

This clonotype was observed once. The gene calls are TRBV2 and TRBJ1-4, with D possibly TRBD1 on 5 matching bases. CDR1 is SNHLY, CDR2 FYNNEI, per germline. The CDR3 is 11 amino acids. CDR3 protein: CGGAANEKLFF. Here the CDR3 DNA reads TGTGGAGGGGCAGCAAATGAAAAACTGTTTTTT.